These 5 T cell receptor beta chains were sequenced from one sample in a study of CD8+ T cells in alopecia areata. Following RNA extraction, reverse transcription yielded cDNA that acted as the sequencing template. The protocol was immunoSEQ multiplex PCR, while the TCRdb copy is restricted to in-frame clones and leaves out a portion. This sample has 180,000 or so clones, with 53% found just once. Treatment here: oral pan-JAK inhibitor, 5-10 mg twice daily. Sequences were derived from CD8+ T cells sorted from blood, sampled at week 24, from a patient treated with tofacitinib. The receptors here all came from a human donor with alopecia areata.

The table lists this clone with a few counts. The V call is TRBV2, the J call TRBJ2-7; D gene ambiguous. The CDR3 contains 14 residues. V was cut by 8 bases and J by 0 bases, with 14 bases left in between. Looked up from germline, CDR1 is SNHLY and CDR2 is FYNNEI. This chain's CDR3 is CASRDRVSSYEQYF. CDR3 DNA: TGTGCCAGCCGCGATCGGGTCTCCTCCTACGAGCAGTACTTC.

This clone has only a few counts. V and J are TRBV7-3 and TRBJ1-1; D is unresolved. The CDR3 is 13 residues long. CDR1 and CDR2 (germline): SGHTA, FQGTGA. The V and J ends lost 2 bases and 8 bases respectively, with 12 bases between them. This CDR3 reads CASSLASPKEAFF. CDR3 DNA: TGTGCCAGCAGCTTAGCGTCACCGAAAGAAGCTTTCTTT.

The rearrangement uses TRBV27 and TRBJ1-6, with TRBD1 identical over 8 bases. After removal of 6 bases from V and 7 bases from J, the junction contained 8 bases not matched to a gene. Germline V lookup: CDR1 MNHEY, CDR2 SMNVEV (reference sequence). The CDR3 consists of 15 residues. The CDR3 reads CASSFQGAQNSPLHF. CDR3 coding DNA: TGTGCCAGCAGCTTCCAGGGGGCGCAAAATTCACCCCTCCACTTT.

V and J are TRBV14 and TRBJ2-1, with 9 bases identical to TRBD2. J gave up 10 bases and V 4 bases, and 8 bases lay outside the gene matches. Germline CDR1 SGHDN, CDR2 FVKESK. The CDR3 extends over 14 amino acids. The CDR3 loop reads CASSLAGGPEEQFF. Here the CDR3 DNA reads TGTGCCAGCAGCCTGGCGGGGGGGCCTGAGGAGCAGTTCTTC.

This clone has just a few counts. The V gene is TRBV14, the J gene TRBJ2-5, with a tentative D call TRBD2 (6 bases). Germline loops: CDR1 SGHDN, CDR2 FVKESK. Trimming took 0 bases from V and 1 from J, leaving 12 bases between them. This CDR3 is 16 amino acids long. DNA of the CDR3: TGTGCCAGCAGCCAAGATGACACTAGCCCCCAAGAGACCCAGTACTTC. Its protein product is CASSQDDTSPQETQYF.